This T cell receptor (beta chain) was retrieved from a study of cytomegalovirus exposure and HLA in healthy donors. Points from the study as a whole: Certain sequence variants were highly shared and formed a cluster, and this cluster was likely a sequencing artifact. Cytomegalovirus status, reportedly, was diagnosed with high specificity and sensitivity by the classifier.

The germline gives CDR1 SGHNT, CDR2 YYREEE (reference sequence). Unmatched junction bases numbered 6, after V lost 5 bases and J lost 8 bases. This CDR3 is built from 12 residues. Regarding this clone: Its target is not known.

Primers for the PCR totalled 60 Vbeta and 13 Jbeta. Sequencing was performed with immunoSEQ multiplex PCR; in TCRdb, only in-frame clones are kept and a portion is missing. The sample records 150,000 to 180,000 clones, roughly 83% being singletons. The receptor was isolated from a man younger than 40 in good health and CMV-seropositive. What was sequenced was PBMCs. J is TRBJ1-2 and V is TRBV5-4; 7 bases align to TRBD1. The CDR3 DNA sequence: TGTGCCAGCAGTCAAGACAGGGACGGCTACACCTTC. This gives the protein CASSQDRDGYTF.